The 11 T cell receptor beta chains below were found in one sample sequenced in a study of beta chain features in type 1 diabetes. Expressed TCRB transcripts were sequenced because the isolated RNA had all been reverse transcribed beforehand. TCRdb keeps only in-frame clones here, not all; method: immunoSEQ multiplex PCR. The repertoire includes 55,000 to 80,000 clones, about 48% of them detected once, and roughly 0.7% sits in the top ten. These receptors have no known antigen. Findings and caveats of the study: Moderately but significantly shorter TCRB CDR3s were found in Type 1 diabetes patients in all four CD4+ subsets.

Specimen: central memory CD4+ T cells from blood. The origin of the receptors is a man between 25 and 39 years old with type 1 diabetes.

This sequence joins TRBV4-1 and TRBJ1-6; D remains ambiguous. Germline values: CDR1 MGHRA, CDR2 YSYEKL. Trimming took 2 bases from V and 3 from J, leaving 17 bases between them. There are 18 residues in the CDR3. The DNA for the CDR3 is TGCGCCAGCAGCCAACGGGCCCGGGAGGAGGGCTATAATTCACCCCTCCACTTT. It encodes CASSQRAREEGYNSPLHF.

This rearrangement joins TRBV10-3 to TRBJ1-1, with TRBD1 matching 7 bases. J was trimmed by 5 bases and V by 0 bases; bases with no gene match: 9. CDR3 length: 16 amino acids. Germline lookup yields CDR1 ENHRY and CDR2 SYGVKD. The CDR3 DNA sequence: TGTGCCATCAGTGAGTCGCAGGAGGGGGCAGAGACTGAAGCTTTCTTT. This encodes CAISESQEGAETEAFF.

J is TRBJ2-7 and V is TRBV4-1, with D maybe TRBD2 (5 bases). The CDR3 runs 13 residues. Germline CDR1 reads MGHRA; CDR2 reads YSYEKL. V was trimmed by 1 base and J by 8 bases, leaving 12 bases between them. The DNA for the CDR3 is TGCGCCAGCAGCCAAGGAGGGCAGGAGAAGCAGTACTTC. This translates into CASSQGGQEKQYF.

CDR3 sequence reads: CASSGTVSGNTIYF. The CDR3 coding sequence is TGTGCCAGCTCAGGGACAGTCTCTGGAAACACCATATATTTT. V is TRBV18 and J is TRBJ1-3, with 7 bases that match TRBD1. Unmatched junction bases numbered 1, after V lost 5 bases and J lost 0 bases. The CDR3 contains 14 residues. The germline gives CDR1 KGHSH, CDR2 LQKENI. Using reference TRBV18 and TRBJ1-3 for the parts outside the CDR3, the full variable domain is NAGVMQNPRHLVRRRGQEARLRCSPMKGHSHVYWYRQLPEEGLKFMVYLQKENIIDESGMPKERFSAEFPKEGPSILRIQQVVRGDSAAYFCASSGTVSGNTIYFGEGSWLTVV.

The chain combines TRBV19 with TRBJ2-1, with D perhaps matching TRBD2 (6 bases). The CDR3 is made up of 13 amino acids. Per germline, CDR1 LNHDA and CDR2 SQIVND (reference sequence). The V and J ends lost 4 bases and 5 bases respectively, with 9 bases between them. The CDR3 DNA is TGTGCCAGTAGTAGCGGGGCGGACAATGAGCAGTTCTTC. Amino acid sequence: CASSSGADNEQFF.

The chain links TRBV7-2 to TRBJ2-5, with TRBD1 as a possible D gene (5 bases). The CDR3 loop spans 12 amino acids. The germline V and J ends were trimmed by 4 bases and 4 bases, with 7 bases remaining between them. Germline CDR1 SGHTA, CDR2 FQGNSA. The CDR3 reads CASSSQGETQYF. DNA of the CDR3: TGTGCCAGCAGCTCGCAGGGAGAGACCCAGTACTTC. Complete variable domain (other parts from reference TRBV7-2 and TRBJ2-5): GAGVSQSPSNKVTEKGKDVELRCDPISGHTALYWYRQSLGQGLEFLIYFQGNSAPDKSGLPSDRFSAERTGGSVSTLTIQRTQQEDSAVYLCASSSQGETQYFGPGTRLLVL.

In this sample, this clone turned up a few times. V is TRBV7-2 and J is TRBJ1-1, with 7 positions matching TRBD1. With 5 bases clipped from V and 5 bases from J, the junction kept 5 bases outside the gene matches. The CDR3 sequence is 13 residues long. Germline CDR1 and CDR2: SGHTA and FQGNSA. CDR3 loop: CASSGDRDTEAFF. CDR3 nucleotides: TGTGCCAGCAGCGGCGACAGGGATACTGAAGCTTTCTTT.

This clone has only a few counts. CDR3 nucleotide sequence: TGTGCCAGCAGGAGTGGACTAGCGGGGGCCTACGAGCAGTACTTC. As protein: CASRSGLAGAYEQYF. The chain couples TRBV25-1 to TRBJ2-7; 13 positions agree with TRBD2. This CDR3 region has 15 residues. Germline loops: CDR1 MGHDK, CDR2 SYGVNS. The trim removed 6 bases at V and 2 bases at J, leaving 4 bases unmatched.

The chain couples TRBV5-1 to TRBJ2-1; perhaps TRBD1 as D (5 bases). The CDR3 loop spans 16 amino acids. Between the trimmed V and J ends, which lost 3 bases and 8 bases, there was a span of 21 bases. CDR1 SGHRS and CDR2 YFSETQ come from the germline V gene. The CDR3 is CASSWTVTLVGDEQFF. The CDR3 nucleotides are TGCGCCAGCAGCTGGACCGTGACTTTAGTAGGGGATGAGCAGTTCTTC.

This clone has just a few counts. The CDR3 here is CAWAGQAEQPQHF. The CDR3 DNA follows: TGTGCCTGGGCCGGACAGGCAGAGCAGCCCCAGCATTTT. V is TRBV30 and J is TRBJ1-5; TRBD1 aligns across 7 bases. The V and J ends lost 5 bases and 7 bases, in that order; junction bases with no gene match: 8. The CDR3 has 13 amino acids. The V gene's germline CDR1 is GTSNPN and CDR2 SVGIG (reference sequence).

The rearrangement links TRBV5-1 to TRBJ2-1; 7 bases agree with TRBD2. CDR1 is SGHRS, CDR2 YFSETQ, per germline. With 0 bases clipped from V and 8 bases from J, the junction kept 2 bases outside the gene matches. This CDR3 has 13 residues. CDR3 bases: TGCGCCAGCAGCTTGGTCGGGGGGTATGAGCAGTTCTTC. Amino acid sequence: CASSLVGGYEQFF.